The present T cell receptor beta chain was sequenced within a study of OX40 agonist ivuxolimab in advanced cancers. With respect to the entire study: Ivuxolimab, which targeted the costimulatory receptor OX40 (CD134), was an agonistic, fully human IgG2 monoclonal antibody. Of the approximately 50 dose-escalation patients, hepatocellular carcinoma was present in about 20, melanoma in some 15, renal cell carcinoma in 9 and head and neck cancer in 9. The monotherapy dose-escalation portion (N of about 47 patients) of the phase I ivuxolimab trial is reported in the paper. Partial responses occurred in three dose-escalation patients, of whom one had hepatocellular carcinoma and two had cutaneous melanoma. Peripheral TCRbeta sequencing aimed to test whether ivuxolimab altered TCR sequence diversity and caused clonal T-cell expansion. Intravenous ivuxolimab was administered to patients every 2 weeks at six dose levels: 0.01, 0.1, 0.3, 1.5, 3 and 10 mg/kg. In the dose-escalation cohort, about four fifths of patients were male, and the mean age was 60 years with a range of roughly 23 to 79. Patients were allowed to have had prior anti-PD-1, anti-PD-L1 or anti-CTLA-4 therapy, and approximately 40% of the dose-escalation patients had been treated with checkpoint inhibitors. What the study reported, not specific to this receptor: On average, CD8+ T cells showed more expanded clones than CD4+ T cells after ivuxolimab. The antigen specificity of the clonally expanded peripheral T cells was not determined. In the 0.1-3.0 mg/kg groups, partial responders had among the lowest normalized peripheral clonal expansion, particularly in CD8+ T cells. At doses from 0.1 to 3.0 mg/kg, clonal expansion was seen in both CD4+ and CD8+ blood T cells between baseline and week 6. Low levels of normalized T-cell clonal expansion were also seen in some nonresponding patients.

As concerns this clone: The antigen it binds to is not known. It has no much larger one-base neighbor in the sample; base qualities were not kept.

The trial excluded patients who had a history of autoimmune disease or were on systemic immunosuppression. Peripheral blood for TCR sequencing was collected from all dose cohorts at baseline, on cycle 4 day 1, and on cycle 7 day 1. The samples were taken from a phase I, first-in-human, multicenter, open-label dose-escalation trial of ivuxolimab. Adults with locally advanced or metastatic head and neck squamous cell, hepatocellular, melanoma or renal cell carcinoma were enrolled in the trial. Before TCR sequencing, CD4+ T cells and CD8+ T cells were sorted from peripheral blood as separate populations. For sequencing of the TCRbeta CDR3 region, genomic DNA was extracted from the sorted cells. TCRbeta CDR3 regions were sequenced using the immunoSEQ Assay. TCRdb re-hosts the immuneACCESS table, in-frame sequences only. Its copies lack some clones; in the studies checked, an unresolved V gene accounts for under half of them, and the cause for the rest is not known. The sample includes 65,000 to 95,000 clones, with roughly 94% observed a single time. Together, the top ten hold around 10% of the sample.

CDR1 and CDR2 were assigned from the germline V gene (reference sequence) as SEHNR and FQNEAQ. The V and J ends are trimmed by 3 bases and 2 bases, leaving 0 bases between them. The CDR3 goes from the cysteine to the phenylalanine over 11 residues. Only the CDR3 DNA is retained, 33 bases long and in frame from the first base. The rearranged chain carries TRBV7-9 and TRBJ2-3; no D gene can be assigned with confidence. The TCR sequence derives from an adult with an advanced solid tumor such as melanoma, head and neck, liver or kidney cancer. The sequencing used CD4+ or CD8+ T cells sorted from blood, collected in a trial of the OX40 agonist ivuxolimab. Here the CDR3 is given as CASSFTDTQYF. In nucleotides, the sequence is TGTGCCAGCAGCTTCACAGATACGCAGTATTTT.